Below are 4 T cell receptor beta chains sequenced from a single sample in a study of blood T cell repertoires in COVID-19 (dated by TCRdb to 2018 to 2021). Libraries were constructed by the immunoSEQ multiplex PCR assay. In TCRdb, the immuneACCESS table is reduced to in-frame sequences with V and J assigned. These tables do not hold every clone; where another copy was compared, an unresolved V gene accounts for under half, and the others remain unexplained. In all, the sample holds some 59,000 clones, and about 80% of those were seen once. The ten largest clones represent 15% to 25% of the sample. The source material was peripheral blood. All receptors come from a man aged 30 to 45 with COVID-19, enrolled during active disease.

This chain uses TRBV6-5 with TRBJ2-1, with TRBD2 matching 9 bases. Germline V gene sequence: CDR1 MNHEY, CDR2 SVGAGI. After removal of 6 bases from V and 7 bases from J, the junction contained 7 bases not matched to a gene. The CDR3 is 14 amino acids. Here the CDR3 DNA reads TGTGCCAGCAGCTCCGGGACTAGCATTAATGAGCAGTTCTTC. Residues: CASSSGTSINEQFF.

CDR3 residues: CASTQSYEQYF. DNA for the CDR3: TGTGCCAGCACACAGTCTTACGAGCAGTACTTC. This chain joins TRBV6-5 and TRBJ2-7; D not resolved. This CDR3 comprises 11 residues. Between the trimmed V and J ends, which lost 7 bases and 4 bases, there was a span of 8 bases. The germline gives CDR1 MNHEY, CDR2 SVGAGI.

V and J are TRBV18 and TRBJ2-3; D is unresolved. Germline lookup yields CDR1 KGHSH and CDR2 LQKENI. The length of the CDR3 is 12 residues. V was cut by 7 bases and J by 3 bases, with 8 bases left in between. The chain's CDR3 is CASLKETDTQYF. The CDR3 nucleotides are TGTGCCAGCTTAAAGGAGACAGATACGCAGTATTTT.

The chain carries TRBV5-6 and TRBJ2-5; D is ambiguous. Trimming pared 0 bases from V and 4 bases from J, leaving 13 bases between. Germline assignment: CDR1 SGHDT and CDR2 YYEEEE. This CDR3 has 15 amino acids. DNA for the CDR3: TGTGCCAGCAGCTTGGCTTCTGCGGAAGGAGAGACCCAGTACTTC. This translates into CASSLASAEGETQYF.